This TCR beta chain was profiled in a study of blood T cell repertoires in COVID-19. Clones were read by immunoSEQ multiplex PCR, and TCRdb kept only the in-frame ones, dropping some. The sample holds around 76,000 clones, roughly four fifths seen once. The CDR3 is made up of 19 amino acids. The germline V gene encodes CDR1 LNHDA and CDR2 SQIVND (reference sequence). Trimming at V came to 4 bases and at J to 5 bases, leaving 17 bases not matched to a gene. Sequenced material: peripheral blood. This TCR was recovered from a woman in her seventies with acute or convalescent COVID-19. The chain uses TRBV19 and TRBJ1-5; TRBD1 matches at 10 bases. This CDR3 is CASSTPGTGEGMGYQPQHF. CDR3 DNA: TGTGCCAGTAGTACGCCCGGGACAGGGGAGGGAATGGGGTATCAGCCCCAGCATTTT.